These T cell receptor beta chains were read from a single sample in a study of tumour-infiltrating T cells in Burkitt lymphoma. The assay was immunoSEQ multiplex PCR, and TCRdb's table has in-frame clones only and misses some. The sample shows a few thousand clones, more than 65% of them seen only once. The specimen was tumor tissue. All receptors come from a human donor with diffuse large B-cell lymphoma. Both conserved end residues are part of each CDR3. A D gene is named only where the DNA matches it firmly. Rows give clone size only sometimes, using once, few, many, or a class for an expanded clone.

J | V | size | D | DNA | CDR3
TRBJ1-1 | TRBV5-1 | NA | NA | TGCGCCAGCAGCCAAACTCAGGGGATGAACACTGAAGCTTTCTTT | CASSQTQGMNTEAFF
TRBJ2-6 | TRBV9 | NA | NA | TGTGCCAGCAGCGCTAGAGTGGAAGTTACTGGGGCCAACGTCCTGACTTTC | CASSARVEVTGANVLTF
TRBJ2-5 | TRBV29-1 | NA | NA | TGCAGCGTCGCCGGTGGCCGTGGGGAGACCCAGTACTTC | CSVAGGRGETQYF
TRBJ2-5 | TRBV7-9 | NA | TRBD1 | TGTGCCAGCAGCACAACCGGGACAGGGGATAAGGCGACCCAGTACTTC | CASSTTGTGDKATQYF
TRBJ2-7 | TRBV27 | NA | TRBD2 | TGTGCCAGCAGTTTAGCGGGAGTACCCTACTACGAGCAGTACTTC | CASSLAGVPYYEQYF
TRBJ1-5 | TRBV6-1 | NA | NA | TGTGCCAGCAGTGAAGTGTTAGGCTCGCCTAACAATCAGCCCCAGCATTTT | CASSEVLGSPNNQPQHF
TRBJ2-7 | TRBV19 | NA | TRBD2 | TGTGCCAGTGGAGATAGCGGGAGAGTTTCCTTTTACGAGCAGTACTTC | CASGDSGRVSFYEQYF
TRBJ1-1 | TRBV27 | NA | NA | TGTGCCAGCAGTTTAGGCGGAGGGGCGACTGAAGCTTTCTTT | CASSLGGGATEAFF
TRBJ1-2 | TRBV18 | NA | NA | TGTGCCAGTTCCTCGGGGGGGAACTATGGCTACACCTTC | CASSSGGNYGYTF
TRBJ2-7 | TRBV7-2 | NA | TRBD2 | TGTGCCAGCAGCTTAACCCAGCGGGGCCCCTACGAGCAGTACTTC | CASSLTQRGPYEQYF
TRBJ2-3 | TRBV9 | large | NA | TGTGCCAGCAGCGACCCTCTTTACGCAGATACGCAGTATTTT | CASSDPLYADTQYF
TRBJ1-6 | TRBV19 | NA | TRBD1 | TGTGCCAGTAGTATAGGACAGGGGTCGACAAATTCACCCCTCCACTTT | CASSIGQGSTNSPLHF
TRBJ1-5 | TRBV5-5 | NA | NA | TGTGCCAGCAGCTTGGTGGGGGGCAGGGTTAATCAGCCCCAGCATTTT | CASSLVGGRVNQPQHF
TRBJ1-4 | TRBV7-2 | few | NA | TGTGCCAGCAGGAACGGGTTACCAGGGGAAAAACTGTTTTTT | CASRNGLPGEKLFF
TRBJ1-3 | TRBV9 | NA | NA | TGTGCCAGCAGCCGCGCTGGGGGGACACAAACCACATTCTCTGGAAACACCATATATTTT | CASSRAGGTQTTFSGNTIYF
TRBJ2-7 | TRBV27 | few | NA | TGTGCCAGCAGTTTATCCGTTTTTACGGTGCAGTACTTC | CASSLSVFTVQYF
TRBJ2-1 | TRBV9 | NA | NA | TGTGCCAGCAGCGTATTGCCGGAATACAATGAGCAGTTCTTC | CASSVLPEYNEQFF